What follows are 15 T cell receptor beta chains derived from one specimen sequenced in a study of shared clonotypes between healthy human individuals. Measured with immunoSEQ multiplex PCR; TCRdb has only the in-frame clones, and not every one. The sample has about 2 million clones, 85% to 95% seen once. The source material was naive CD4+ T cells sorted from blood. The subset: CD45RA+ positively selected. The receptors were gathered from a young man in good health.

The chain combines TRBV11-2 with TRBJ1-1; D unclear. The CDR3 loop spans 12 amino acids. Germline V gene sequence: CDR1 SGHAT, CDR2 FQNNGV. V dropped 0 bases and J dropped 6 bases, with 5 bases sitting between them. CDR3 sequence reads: CASSLERAEAFF. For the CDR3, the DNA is TGTGCCAGCAGCTTAGAAAGAGCTGAAGCTTTCTTT.

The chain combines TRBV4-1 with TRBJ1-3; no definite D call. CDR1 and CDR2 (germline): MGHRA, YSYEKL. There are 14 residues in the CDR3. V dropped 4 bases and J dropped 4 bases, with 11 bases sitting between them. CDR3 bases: TGCGCCAGCAGCCCGACTGGGTTGGGAAACACCATATATTTT. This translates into CASSPTGLGNTIYF.

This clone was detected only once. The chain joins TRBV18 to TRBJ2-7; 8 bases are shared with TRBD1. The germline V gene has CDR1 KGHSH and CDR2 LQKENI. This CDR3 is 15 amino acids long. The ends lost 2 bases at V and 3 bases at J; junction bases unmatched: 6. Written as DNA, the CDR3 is TGTGCCAGCTCACCAACAGGGGGGCCTGACTACGAGCAGTACTTC. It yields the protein CASSPTGGPDYEQYF.

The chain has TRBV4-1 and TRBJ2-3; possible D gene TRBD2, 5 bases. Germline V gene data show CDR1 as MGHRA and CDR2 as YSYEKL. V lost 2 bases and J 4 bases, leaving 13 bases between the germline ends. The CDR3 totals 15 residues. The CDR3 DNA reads TGCGCCAGCAGCCAACCGAGGGTGCTCGCAGATACGCAGTATTTT. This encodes CASSQPRVLADTQYF.

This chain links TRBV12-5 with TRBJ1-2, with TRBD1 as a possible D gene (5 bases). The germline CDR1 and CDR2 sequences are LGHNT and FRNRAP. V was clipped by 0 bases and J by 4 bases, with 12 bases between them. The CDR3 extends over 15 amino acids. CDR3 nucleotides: TGTGCTAGTGGTTTGGTACCCAGGGCCCCCTATGGCTACACCTTC. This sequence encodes CASGLVPRAPYGYTF.

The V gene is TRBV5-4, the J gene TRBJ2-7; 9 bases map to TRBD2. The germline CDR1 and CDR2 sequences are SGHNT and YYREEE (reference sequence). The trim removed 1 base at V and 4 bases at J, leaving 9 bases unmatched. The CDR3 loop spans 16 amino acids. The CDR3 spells CASSLTGGRASYEQYF. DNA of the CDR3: TGTGCCAGCAGCTTGACGGGCGGGAGGGCCTCGTACGAGCAGTACTTC. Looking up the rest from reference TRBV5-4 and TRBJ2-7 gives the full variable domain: ETGVTQSPTHLIKTRGQQVTLRCSSQSGHNTVSWYQQALGQGPQFIFQYYREEENGRGNFPPRFSGLQFPNYSSELNVNALELDDSALYLCASSLTGGRASYEQYFGPGTRLTVT.

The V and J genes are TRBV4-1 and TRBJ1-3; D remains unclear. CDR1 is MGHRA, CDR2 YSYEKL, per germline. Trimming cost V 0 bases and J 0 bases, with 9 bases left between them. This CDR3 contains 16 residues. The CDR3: CASSQETNLSGNTIYF. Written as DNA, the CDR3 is TGCGCCAGCAGCCAAGAGACTAACCTCTCTGGAAACACCATATATTTT.

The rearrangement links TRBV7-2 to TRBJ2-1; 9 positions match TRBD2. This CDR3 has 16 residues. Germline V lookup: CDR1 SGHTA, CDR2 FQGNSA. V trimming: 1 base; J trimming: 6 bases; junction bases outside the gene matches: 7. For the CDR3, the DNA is TGTGCCAGCAGCTTAGGCCTAGCGGGAATTCTCAATGAGCAGTTCTTC. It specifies CASSLGLAGILNEQFF.

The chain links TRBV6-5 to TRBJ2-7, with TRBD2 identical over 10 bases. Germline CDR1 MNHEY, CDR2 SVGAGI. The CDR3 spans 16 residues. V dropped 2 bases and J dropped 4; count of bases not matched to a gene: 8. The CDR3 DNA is TGTGCCAGCAGTTACAGAGCGGGAGGGGGTATGTACGAGCAGTACTTC. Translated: CASSYRAGGGMYEQYF.

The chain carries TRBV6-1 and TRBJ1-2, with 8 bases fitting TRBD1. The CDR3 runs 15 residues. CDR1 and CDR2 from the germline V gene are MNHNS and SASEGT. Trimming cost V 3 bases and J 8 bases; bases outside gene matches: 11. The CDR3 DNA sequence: TGTGCCAGCAGTGATAGTAGGCAGGGGGCGCGAGGCTACACCTTC. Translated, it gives CASSDSRQGARGYTF.

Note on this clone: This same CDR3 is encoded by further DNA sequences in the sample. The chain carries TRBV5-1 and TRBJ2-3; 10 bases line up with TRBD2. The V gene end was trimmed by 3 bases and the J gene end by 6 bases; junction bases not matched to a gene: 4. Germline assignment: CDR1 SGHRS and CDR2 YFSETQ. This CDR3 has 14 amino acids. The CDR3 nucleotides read TGCGCCAGCAGCTCAAGCGGGGGGGCCGATACGCAGTATTTT. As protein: CASSSSGGADTQYF.

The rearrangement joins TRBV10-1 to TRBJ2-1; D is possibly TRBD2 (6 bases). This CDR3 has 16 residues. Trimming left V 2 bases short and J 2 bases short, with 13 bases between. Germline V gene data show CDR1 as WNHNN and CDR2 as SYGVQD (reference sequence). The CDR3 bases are TGCGCCAGCAGTGAGAGTGGGGGGAAAACCTACAATGAGCAGTTCTTC. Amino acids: CASSESGGKTYNEQFF.

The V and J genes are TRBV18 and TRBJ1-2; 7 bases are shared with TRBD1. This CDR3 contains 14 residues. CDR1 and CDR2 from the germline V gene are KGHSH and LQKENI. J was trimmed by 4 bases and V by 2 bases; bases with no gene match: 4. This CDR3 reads CASSPKGTAYGYTF. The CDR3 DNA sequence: TGTGCCAGCTCACCAAAGGGGACAGCCTATGGCTACACCTTC. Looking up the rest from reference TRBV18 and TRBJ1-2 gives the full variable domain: NAGVMQNPRHLVRRRGQEARLRCSPMKGHSHVYWYRQLPEEGLKFMVYLQKENIIDESGMPKERFSAEFPKEGPSILRIQQVVRGDSAAYFCASSPKGTAYGYTFGSGTRLTVV.

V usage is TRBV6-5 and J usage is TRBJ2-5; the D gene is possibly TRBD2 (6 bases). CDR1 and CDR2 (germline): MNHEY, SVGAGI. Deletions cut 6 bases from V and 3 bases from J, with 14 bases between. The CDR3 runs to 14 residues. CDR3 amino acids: CASRTGTQKETQYF. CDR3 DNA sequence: TGTGCCAGCAGAACCGGGACTCAGAAAGAGACCCAGTACTTC.

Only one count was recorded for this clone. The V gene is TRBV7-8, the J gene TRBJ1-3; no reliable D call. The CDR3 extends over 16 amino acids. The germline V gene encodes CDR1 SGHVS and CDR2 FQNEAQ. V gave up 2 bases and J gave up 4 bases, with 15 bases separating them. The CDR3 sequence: CASSLMGAASGNTIYF. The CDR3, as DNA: TGTGCCAGCAGCTTAATGGGCGCTGCTTCAGGAAACACCATATATTTT.